These 24 T cell receptor beta chains came from one sample sequenced in a study of low-dose radiotherapy and immunotherapy resistance in tumors. Alpha- and beta-chain coverage of first-strand cDNA came from TRAV- and TRBV-specific primers. PCR amplification of the TCRs was performed with Phusion for 20 PCR cycles, and it relied on a constant-region primer together with a V-primer adapter. TCRdb used MiXCR to reprocess the reads, holding one entry per CDR3 protein. The sample has 15,000 to 20,000 distinct CDR3 sequences, around two thirds seen once. These receptors were taken from a human donor with advanced metastatic prostate, ovarian, gallbladder or colorectal cancer (not recorded which). This table probably holds off-target reads from a library built for another chain.

The chain combines TRBV20-1 with TRBJ2-2, with D unclear. Germline CDR1 is DFQATT and CDR2 is SNEGSKA (reference sequence). The germline V and J ends were trimmed by 3 bases and 2 bases, with 4 bases remaining between them. The CDR3 runs 12 residues. In nucleotides, the CDR3 is TGCAGTGCTAGTCTAAACACCGGGGAGCTGTTTTTT. This codes for CSASLNTGELFF.

The table lists this clonotype with a few counts. This chain connects TRBV29-1 to TRBJ2-2, with 10 bases lining up with TRBD1. The CDR3 consists of 15 residues. J was trimmed by 5 bases and V by 7 bases; bases with no gene match: 10. The V gene's germline CDR1 is SQVTM and CDR2 ANQGSEA. For the CDR3, the DNA is TGCAGCGCCACTTTAGGGACAGGGGTGACCGGGGAGCTGTTTTTT. This encodes CSATLGTGVTGELFF.

This chain links TRBV20-1 with TRBJ1-5; D perhaps matches TRBD1 (5 bases). The CDR3 sequence is 14 residues long. Germline V lookup: CDR1 DFQATT, CDR2 SNEGSKA (reference sequence). V was clipped by 3 bases and J by 6 bases, with 15 bases between them. The DNA for the CDR3 is TGCAGTGCTAGGCCGGCTGTGGGGGGTCAGCCCCAGCATTTT. As protein: CSARPAVGGQPQHF.

The V gene is TRBV2, the J gene TRBJ1-5; D might be TRBD1 (6 bases). The CDR3 sequence is 14 residues long. Trimming left V 3 bases short and J 7 bases short, with 13 bases between. Germline CDR1 is SNHLY and CDR2 is FYNNEI. The CDR3: CASSDRGVGQPQHF. As DNA, the CDR3 is TGTGCCAGCAGTGACAGGGGAGTCGGGCAGCCCCAGCATTTT.

Note on this clonotype: At one end, the junction sequence differs from germline, possibly due to a read error. The chain links TRBV6-2 or TRBV6-3 to TRBJ2-1, with D possibly being TRBD1 (6 bases). Germline CDR1 and CDR2: MNHEY and SVGEGT. This CDR3 is 14 amino acids long. CDR3 coding DNA: TGTGCCAGCAGTATGTTAGTGAGGGGGAATGAGGAGTTCTTC. It specifies CASSMLVRGNEEFF.

CDR3 residues: CASSQGLAGPEQFF. As DNA, the CDR3 is TGCGCCAGCAGCCAGGGACTAGCGGGTCCTGAGCAGTTCTTC. The chain carries TRBV5-1 and TRBJ2-1; 12 bases are shared with TRBD2. The CDR3 is 14 residues long. V dropped 4 bases and J dropped 9; count of bases not matched to a gene: 5. Per germline, CDR1 SGHRS and CDR2 YFSETQ.

This chain joins TRBV20-1 and TRBJ1-5; 10 bases are shared with TRBD1. This CDR3 is 19 amino acids long. Germline lookup yields CDR1 DFQATT and CDR2 SNEGSKA (reference sequence). J was trimmed by 0 bases and V by 0 bases; bases with no gene match: 11. The CDR3 spells CSARDLRQGADFSNQPQHF. The CDR3 DNA sequence: TGCAGTGCTAGAGATTTGAGACAGGGGGCCGACTTTAGCAATCAGCCCCAGCATTTT.

V and J are TRBV20-1 and TRBJ2-3, with 10 bases fitting TRBD2. Germline V gives CDR1 DFQATT, CDR2 SNEGSKA (reference sequence). This CDR3 has 15 amino acids. V gave up 4 bases and J gave up 2 bases; unmatched junction bases: 6. The CDR3 DNA follows: TGCAGTGCTATGGAACTAGCGGGAACCACAGATACGCAGTATTTT. The encoded protein is CSAMELAGTTDTQYF.

The rearrangement joins TRBV30 to TRBJ2-5; 11 positions agree with TRBD2. CDR1 GTSNPN and CDR2 SVGIG come from the germline V gene (reference sequence). After removal of 0 bases from V and 5 bases from J, the junction contained 8 bases not matched to a gene. The CDR3 has 16 amino acids. The CDR3 DNA reads as TGTGCCTGGAGTGTGAGTAGCGGGAGGGCCTCGGAGACCCAGTACTTC. This gives the protein CAWSVSSGRASETQYF.

This sequence joins TRBV6-6 and TRBJ1-5; D unresolved. The CDR3 runs 18 residues. Trimming took off 4 bases at V and 4 bases at J, with 23 bases between the two ends. Germline V CDR1 and CDR2: MNHNY, SVGAGI (reference sequence). CDR3 region: CASSFPPVRLRENQPQHF. CDR3 nucleotide sequence: TGTGCCAGCAGTTTTCCCCCGGTGAGGTTAAGGGAGAATCAGCCCCAGCATTTT.

The chain has TRBV9 and TRBJ2-1; the D gene is possibly TRBD2 (6 bases). V dropped 1 base and J dropped 6 bases, with 11 bases sitting between them. CDR1 and CDR2 (germline): SGDLS, YYNGEE. The CDR3 runs 14 residues. The CDR3 DNA follows: TGTGCCAGCAGCGTAAGGACTAAACCCAATGAGCAGTTCTTC. This translates into CASSVRTKPNEQFF.

This chain joins TRBV7-2 and TRBJ2-5; D possibly corresponds to TRBD1 (5 bases). The CDR3 has 14 residues. Germline values: CDR1 SGHTA, CDR2 FQGNSA. Trimming took 2 bases from V and 2 from J, leaving 9 bases between them. The CDR3 DNA reads as TGTGCCAGCAGCTTATATACAGGACAAGAGACCCAGTACTTC. Its translation is CASSLYTGQETQYF. Full variable domain (missing parts from reference TRBV7-2 and TRBJ2-5): GAGVSQSPSNKVTEKGKDVELRCDPISGHTALYWYRQSLGQGLEFLIYFQGNSAPDKSGLPSDRFSAERTGGSVSTLTIQRTQQEDSAVYLCASSLYTGQETQYFGPGTRLLVL.

This chain uses TRBV5-1 with TRBJ1-4; 8 positions match TRBD1. The CDR3 length is 13 residues. CDR1 SGHRS and CDR2 YFSETQ come from the germline V gene. V was clipped by 6 bases and J by 6 bases; unmatched bases: 4. The CDR3 loop is CASKKQGDEKLFF. As DNA, the CDR3 is TGCGCCAGCAAGAAACAGGGGGATGAAAAACTGTTTTTT.

The chain uses TRBV2 and TRBJ2-5; 10 nucleotides match TRBD2. The CDR3 totals 11 residues. The V segment lost 8 bases and the J segment 10 bases; nucleotides outside the gene matches: 4. CDR1 is SNHLY, CDR2 FYNNEI, per germline. The CDR3 sequence: CASGRLAGQYF. The CDR3 coding sequence is TGTGCCAGCGGCAGACTAGCGGGCCAGTACTTC.

The gene calls are TRBV5-1 and TRBJ2-1; 10 bases match TRBD2. With V trimmed by 3 bases and J by 4 bases, 10 bases remained unmatched. The CDR3 contains 17 residues. CDR1 is SGHRS, CDR2 YFSETQ, per germline. The DNA of the CDR3 is TGCGCCAGCAGCTGGAATTTTGGGACTAGCGAATACAATGAGCAGTTCTTC. Residues: CASSWNFGTSEYNEQFF.

The chain uses TRBV5-1 and TRBJ1-4; D is possibly TRBD1 (6 bases). This CDR3 spans 15 amino acids. Germline lookup yields CDR1 SGHRS and CDR2 YFSETQ. The germline V and J ends were trimmed by 4 bases and 2 bases, with 12 bases remaining between them. As DNA, the CDR3 is TGCGCCAGCAGCACCCTAACAGGGACTAATGAAAAACTGTTTTTT. It yields the protein CASSTLTGTNEKLFF.

This clonotype was found a few times. The rearrangement links TRBV19 to TRBJ2-3; TRBD1 aligns across 8 bases. V was clipped by 4 bases and J by 6 bases; unmatched bases: 9. Germline CDR1 LNHDA, CDR2 SQIVND (reference sequence). The CDR3 runs to 15 residues. The CDR3 bases are TGTGCCAGTAGTACCACCAGGACAGGGCCGGATACGCAGTATTTT. Translation gives CASSTTRTGPDTQYF.

This clonotype was counted only a few times. This chain connects TRBV7-2 to TRBJ2-3, with D unclear. Trimming stripped 6 bases from V and 7 bases from J, with 20 bases between. The CDR3 extends over 15 amino acids. CDR1 and CDR2 (germline): SGHTA, FQGNSA. The CDR3 here is CASRPSGPDMNTQYF. CDR3 bases: TGTGCCAGCAGACCCTCCGGGCCAGACATGAATACGCAGTATTTT.

The rearrangement joins TRBV5-6 to TRBJ2-1; no reliable D call. Germline CDR1 is SGHDT and CDR2 is YYEEEE. V shed 0 bases and J shed 5 bases, with 6 bases lying between them. This CDR3 has 13 residues. CDR3 in amino acids: CASSLDTDNEQFF. The CDR3 region has the DNA TGTGCCAGCAGCTTGGACACAGACAATGAGCAGTTCTTC.

The chain links TRBV14 to TRBJ2-2; a possible D gene is TRBD1 (5 bases). V gave up 0 bases and J gave up 5 bases, with 13 bases separating them. This CDR3 has 16 amino acids. Germline V gene sequence: CDR1 SGHDN, CDR2 FVKESK. DNA of the CDR3: TGTGCCAGCAGCCAAGACCTGGGCCCAGGGACCGGGGAGCTGTTTTTT. This translates into CASSQDLGPGTGELFF.

This clonotype showed up just a few times. The V call is TRBV9, the J call TRBJ2-3, with unresolved D. This CDR3 has 14 residues. In germline, CDR1 is SGDLS, CDR2 YYNGEE. Trimming removed 0 bases from V and 0 bases from J, with 5 bases in between. CDR3 in DNA: TGTGCCAGCAGCGTAGGACCGAGCACAGATACGCAGTATTTT. This gives the protein CASSVGPSTDTQYF. Complete variable domain (other parts from reference TRBV9 and TRBJ2-3): DSGVTQTPKHLITATGQRVTLRCSPRSGDLSVYWYQQSLDQGLQFLIQYYNGEERAKGNILERFSAQQFPDLHSELNLSSLELGDSALYFCASSVGPSTDTQYFGPGTRLTVL.

This clonotype has a handful of counts. The chain uses TRBV5-4 and TRBJ2-5, with 8 bases fitting TRBD2. This CDR3 is built from 14 residues. In germline, CDR1 is SGHNT, CDR2 YYREEE (reference sequence). Trimming took 0 bases from V and 4 from J; bases not matched to a gene: 2. CDR3 nucleotide sequence: TGTGCCAGCAGCTTGGCCAGCGGGGGAGAGACCCAGTACTTC. This translates into CASSLASGGETQYF.

J is TRBJ2-1 and V is TRBV5-6; TRBD2 matches at 11 bases. The CDR3 runs to 15 residues. Germline CDR1 is SGHDT and CDR2 is YYEEEE. V trimming: 5 bases; J trimming: 4 bases; junction bases outside the gene matches: 5. The CDR3 nucleotides are TGTGCCAGCAGTTTTAGCGGGGGGGCTTACAATGAGCAGTTCTTC. This encodes CASSFSGGAYNEQFF.

In its sample, this clonotype was seen a few times. The chain carries TRBV18 and TRBJ1-1; D remains unclear. The germline gives CDR1 KGHSH, CDR2 LQKENI. Trimming took 4 bases from V and 10 from J, leaving 10 bases between them. CDR3 length: 11 residues. CDR3 sequence: CASSLGDLAFF. CDR3 coding DNA: TGTGCCAGCTCACTCGGTGATCTAGCTTTCTTT.